The rows below give T cell receptor beta chains drawn from one sample of a study of cytomegalovirus exposure and HLA in healthy donors. Clones were read by immunoSEQ multiplex PCR, and TCRdb kept only the in-frame ones, dropping some. Among about 93,000 clones listed, less than 80% were seen once. Sequencing was done on a sample of PBMCs. Every receptor here comes from a woman aged 40 to 50 in good health and CMV-seronegative. The CDR3 runs from the conserved cysteine through the conserved F or W. Fields, in order: J gene, clone size, V gene, D gene, CDR3 DNA, CDR3 protein. A D gene is named only where the DNA matches it firmly. Clone size is shown for a subset of rows, as once, few, many or a class of expanded clone.

J gene: TRBJ2-3
clone size: NA
V gene: TRBV2
D gene: NA
CDR3 DNA: TGTGCCAGCAGCGAAATTGGGCCTAGCACAGATACGCAGTATTTT
CDR3 protein: CASSEIGPSTDTQYF

J gene: TRBJ2-1
clone size: NA
V gene: TRBV29-1
D gene: NA
CDR3 DNA: TGCAGCGGCTCCGAACGCAGGTCCCACAATGAGCAGTTCTTC
CDR3 protein: CSGSERRSHNEQFF

J gene: TRBJ1-2
clone size: NA
V gene: TRBV7-2
D gene: NA
CDR3 DNA: TGTGCCAGCAGCTCCAGCGGTGTATTTGTGTATGGCTACACCTTC
CDR3 protein: CASSSSGVFVYGYTF

J gene: TRBJ2-7
clone size: few
V gene: TRBV29-1
D gene: TRBD2
CDR3 DNA: TGCAGCGCAAGGACTAGCGGGCTCTCCTACGAGCAGTACTTC
CDR3 protein: CSARTSGLSYEQYF

J gene: TRBJ1-2
clone size: NA
V gene: TRBV16
D gene: NA
CDR3 DNA: TGTGCCAGCAGCCAATCCGCCCAGGGGACAAATGGCTACACCTTC
CDR3 protein: CASSQSAQGTNGYTF

J gene: TRBJ2-7
clone size: NA
V gene: TRBV2
D gene: NA
CDR3 DNA: TGTGCCAGCAGTAACAGCATAAAGTACTTC
CDR3 protein: CASSNSIKYF

J gene: TRBJ2-1
clone size: NA
V gene: TRBV6-5
D gene: NA
CDR3 DNA: TGTGCCAGCAGTTATTCACTTCAGCGGAATGAGCAGTTCTTC
CDR3 protein: CASSYSLQRNEQFF

J gene: TRBJ1-2
clone size: NA
V gene: TRBV19
D gene: NA
CDR3 DNA: TGTGCCAGTACCGAGTGGTGGGCAGCTAACTATGGCTACACCTTC
CDR3 protein: CASTEWWAANYGYTF

J gene: TRBJ1-2
clone size: NA
V gene: TRBV6-5
D gene: TRBD1
CDR3 DNA: TGTGCCAGCAGGGCCCAGGGGGCCCACTATGGCTACACCTTC
CDR3 protein: CASRAQGAHYGYTF

J gene: TRBJ1-5
clone size: NA
V gene: TRBV28
D gene: NA
CDR3 DNA: TGTGCCAGCAGAGTCGGGGGTGTCGTGAAACAGCCCCAGCATTTT
CDR3 protein: CASRVGGVVKQPQHF

J gene: TRBJ1-1
clone size: NA
V gene: TRBV4-1
D gene: NA
CDR3 DNA: TGCGCCAGCAGCCATCCCGGAAGGGGCACTGAAGCTTTCTTT
CDR3 protein: CASSHPGRGTEAFF

J gene: TRBJ2-5
clone size: once
V gene: TRBV5-1
D gene: NA
CDR3 DNA: TGCGCCAGCAGCTTGGCCAGGGCCTGGGAGACCCAGTACTTC
CDR3 protein: CASSLARAWETQYF

J gene: TRBJ1-2
clone size: NA
V gene: TRBV9
D gene: NA
CDR3 DNA: TGTGCCAGCAGCGTCCGGGACATGGAGGGCTACACCTTC
CDR3 protein: CASSVRDMEGYTF

J gene: TRBJ2-3
clone size: NA
V gene: TRBV30
D gene: TRBD1
CDR3 DNA: TGTGCCTGGGTTAAGACAGGGCGCACAGATACGCAGTATTTT
CDR3 protein: CAWVKTGRTDTQYF

J gene: TRBJ2-7
clone size: once
V gene: TRBV15
D gene: TRBD1
CDR3 DNA: TGTGCCACCAGCATCCTACCGGGACAGGGTGGCGAGCAGTACTTC
CDR3 protein: CATSILPGQGGEQYF

J gene: TRBJ1-1
clone size: NA
V gene: TRBV6-1
D gene: TRBD1
CDR3 DNA: TGTGCCAGCAGTGTAAAGGGGGCCCCCACTGAAGCTTTCTTT
CDR3 protein: CASSVKGAPTEAFF

J gene: TRBJ1-6
clone size: NA
V gene: TRBV4-2
D gene: TRBD1
CDR3 DNA: TGTGCCAGCAGCCAAGAGTATGGGGCCTACAGGGGACATTTCTCCTATAATTCACCCCTCCACTTT
CDR3 protein: CASSQEYGAYRGHFSYNSPLHF

J gene: TRBJ1-2
clone size: NA
V gene: TRBV9
D gene: TRBD1
CDR3 DNA: TGTGCCAGCAGCCGGACAGGTCCTTTAGGCTACACCTTC
CDR3 protein: CASSRTGPLGYTF

J gene: TRBJ1-2
clone size: NA
V gene: TRBV27
D gene: TRBD1
CDR3 DNA: TGTGCCAGCATTGGAGGTCACAGGGGAGGCTATGGCTACACCTTC
CDR3 protein: CASIGGHRGGYGYTF

J gene: TRBJ2-7
clone size: NA
V gene: TRBV9
D gene: TRBD2
CDR3 DNA: TGTGCCAGCAGCGCCTGGGCATATCCTAGCGGGAGTAGCGAGCAGTACTTC
CDR3 protein: CASSAWAYPSGSSEQYF

J gene: TRBJ2-1
clone size: NA
V gene: TRBV6-6
D gene: NA
CDR3 DNA: TGTGCCAGCAGGTCCCCGGGATTTTACAATGAGCAGTTCTTC
CDR3 protein: CASRSPGFYNEQFF

J gene: TRBJ1-1
clone size: NA
V gene: TRBV6-1
D gene: TRBD1
CDR3 DNA: TGTGCCAGCAGGACAGGGGGTCCGGACACTGAAGCTTTCTTT
CDR3 protein: CASRTGGPDTEAFF

J gene: TRBJ2-1
clone size: NA
V gene: TRBV5-6
D gene: NA
CDR3 DNA: TGTGCCAGCGGCTACCAGGATTCGTCGAGACGTGGGCAGTTCTTC
CDR3 protein: CASGYQDSSRRGQFF

J gene: TRBJ1-2
clone size: NA
V gene: TRBV27
D gene: TRBD1
CDR3 DNA: TGTGCCAGCAGTTTATTTCCAGGGGGTGGCTACACCTTC
CDR3 protein: CASSLFPGGGYTF

J gene: TRBJ2-2
clone size: few
V gene: TRBV6-4
D gene: TRBD2
CDR3 DNA: TGTGCCACTTCACTTCTAGCGCGGGAGGGCACCGGGGAGCTGTTTTTT
CDR3 protein: CATSLLAREGTGELFF

J gene: TRBJ2-3
clone size: NA
V gene: TRBV27
D gene: TRBD2
CDR3 DNA: TGTGCCAGCACCCCTAGCGGGAGGAGCACAGATACGCAGTATTTT
CDR3 protein: CASTPSGRSTDTQYF

J gene: TRBJ1-4
clone size: NA
V gene: TRBV6-5
D gene: NA
CDR3 DNA: TGTGCCAGCTCGGAGGGGACAACTAATGAAAAACTGTTTTTT
CDR3 protein: CASSEGTTNEKLFF

J gene: TRBJ2-3
clone size: NA
V gene: TRBV6-1
D gene: NA
CDR3 DNA: TGTGCCAGCAGTGAAACAGCACCCACAGATACGCAGTATTTT
CDR3 protein: CASSETAPTDTQYF

J gene: TRBJ2-1
clone size: once
V gene: TRBV4-1
D gene: TRBD2
CDR3 DNA: TGCGCCAGCAGCCAAGTCCGGGGGCGAGCGGGAGTAGTAGGTCAGCAGTTCTTC
CDR3 protein: CASSQVRGRAGVVGQQFF

J gene: TRBJ2-3
clone size: once
V gene: TRBV5-1
D gene: NA
CDR3 DNA: TGCGCCAGCAGCCCTCACACACGGACTAGCACAGATACGCAGTATTTT
CDR3 protein: CASSPHTRTSTDTQYF

J gene: TRBJ1-2
clone size: few
V gene: TRBV18
D gene: TRBD1
CDR3 DNA: TGTGCCAGCTCACCAGTGACAGGGGGCGACTATGGCTACACCTTC
CDR3 protein: CASSPVTGGDYGYTF

J gene: TRBJ1-4
clone size: NA
V gene: TRBV6-5
D gene: NA
CDR3 DNA: TGTGCCAGCAGGACAGGCTCTAATGAAAAACTGTTTTTT
CDR3 protein: CASRTGSNEKLFF

J gene: TRBJ1-2
clone size: NA
V gene: TRBV30
D gene: TRBD1
CDR3 DNA: TGTGCCTGGAGTGTAAGTGGGGGACAGCTGATCGGCTACACCTTC
CDR3 protein: CAWSVSGGQLIGYTF

J gene: TRBJ2-3
clone size: NA
V gene: TRBV4-1
D gene: NA
CDR3 DNA: TGCGCCAGCAGCTTAAGACAGGGAGGTAGCACAGATACGCAGTATTTT
CDR3 protein: CASSLRQGGSTDTQYF

J gene: TRBJ2-7
clone size: few
V gene: TRBV4-1
D gene: NA
CDR3 DNA: TGCGCCAGCAGCCAAAGCGCGGCAGGGAAGGCCGAGCAGTACTTC
CDR3 protein: CASSQSAAGKAEQYF

J gene: TRBJ2-7
clone size: NA
V gene: TRBV6-5
D gene: TRBD1
CDR3 DNA: TGTGCCAGCAAAAGGGACAGGGGAAGTTACGAGCAGTACTTC
CDR3 protein: CASKRDRGSYEQYF

J gene: TRBJ2-7
clone size: NA
V gene: TRBV6-1
D gene: TRBD2
CDR3 DNA: TGTGCCAGCAGTGGGGCGGGAGGACGGGATTACTCCTACGAGCAGTACTTC
CDR3 protein: CASSGAGGRDYSYEQYF

J gene: TRBJ2-1
clone size: NA
V gene: TRBV29-1
D gene: NA
CDR3 DNA: TGCAGCGCGTCGGGAGTAGGGGCCGAGCAGTTCTTC
CDR3 protein: CSASGVGAEQFF

J gene: TRBJ1-1
clone size: NA
V gene: TRBV29-1
D gene: NA
CDR3 DNA: TGCAGCGTTGATTTACCGGGTCTGACTGAAGCTTTCTTT
CDR3 protein: CSVDLPGLTEAFF